These T cell receptor beta chains were read from a single sample in a study of regulatory and conventional T cells in RAG deficiency. Here immunoSEQ multiplex PCR was the method, and the copy in TCRdb shows in-frame clones only, minus some. The sample lists roughly 11,000 clones, 94% seen once, with roughly 1.4% in the top ten. The same specimen was also included in a second study, on regulatory T cells.

The material sequenced was CD127- CD25+ CD4+ Tregs sorted from blood. All receptors come from a human donor in good health. The CDR3 runs from the conserved cysteine through the conserved F or W. D genes are given only for firm matches. Clone size is stated in some rows and not others, as once, few, many or a class when expanded.

j_call,v_call,d_call,clone_size,cdr3_nt,cdr3_aa
TRBJ2-1,TRBV30,TRBD1,-,TGTGCCTGGAGGGCAGGGGGCAAGCAGTTCTTC,CAWRAGGKQFF
TRBJ2-7,TRBV27,-,-,TGTGCCAGCAGTTTATGGGGCAGGGTGGAAGAGCAGTACTTC,CASSLWGRVEEQYF
TRBJ2-5,TRBV11-2,TRBD2,-,TGTGCCAGCAGCTTAGAACTAGCGGGGAACCAAGAGACCCAGTACTTC,CASSLELAGNQETQYF
TRBJ2-1,TRBV19,TRBD2,-,TGTGCCAGTAGTTGGCGGGGGAACAATGAGCAGTTCTTC,CASSWRGNNEQFF
TRBJ1-6,TRBV9,-,-,TGTGCCAGCAGCGTAGCAGGATCACCCCTCCACTTT,CASSVAGSPLHF
TRBJ2-7,TRBV6-1,-,-,TGTGCCACCCATAGGACCAGGGGCTCCTACGAGCAGTACTTC,CATHRTRGSYEQYF
TRBJ2-7,TRBV28,-,-,TGTGCCAGCAGTTTATGGCGCGACGAGCAGTACTTC,CASSLWRDEQYF
TRBJ1-3,TRBV9,TRBD1,-,TGTGCCAGCAGCGCCACAGGGGGCAACTCTGGAAACACCATATATTTT,CASSATGGNSGNTIYF
TRBJ2-3,TRBV9,-,-,TGTGCCAGCAGCGCCCAGGGAAGGGGGTCGGATACGCAGTATTTT,CASSAQGRGSDTQYF
TRBJ1-6,TRBV5-1,-,-,TGCGCCAGCAGCTCCTTGGCAGAATCAGGAGGAGGGTCACCCCTCCACTTT,CASSSLAESGGGSPLHF
TRBJ2-1,TRBV11-2,-,-,TGTGCCAGCAGCTCCGGGACAAGACGGGGTCCCTACAATGAGCAGTTCTTC,CASSSGTRRGPYNEQFF
TRBJ2-3,TRBV18,-,-,TGTGCCAGCTCACCCGGACTCACAGATACGCAGTATTTT,CASSPGLTDTQYF
TRBJ2-2,TRBV11-2,-,-,TGTGCCAGCAACCCAGGAGGGCACGGAGACACCGGGGAGCTGTTTTTT,CASNPGGHGDTGELFF
TRBJ2-1,TRBV7-9,TRBD2,-,TGTGCCAGCAGCTTATCTAGCGGGGGACCCTACAATGAGCAGTTCTTC,CASSLSSGGPYNEQFF
TRBJ1-5,TRBV19,-,-,TGTGCCAGTACCCCGGGGGGGGAAAATCAGCCCCAGCATTTT,CASTPGGENQPQHF
TRBJ1-5,TRBV19,TRBD1,-,TGTGCCACTGGCGGACAGGGCGGACAGCCCCAGCATTTT,CATGGQGGQPQHF
TRBJ1-1,TRBV6-1,-,-,TGTGCCAGCAGTAGTCAGGGGCCCATAAACACTGAAGCTTTCTTT,CASSSQGPINTEAFF
TRBJ2-2,TRBV4-2,TRBD2,-,TGTGCCAGCAGCCAAGATATAACCCCGGGAGGCGGGGAGCTGTTTTTT,CASSQDITPGGGELFF
TRBJ2-6,TRBV18,TRBD1,-,TGTGCCAGCTCACCACCGTGGACAGGGCTCCAGGGATCTGGGGCCAACGTCCTGACTTTC,CASSPPWTGLQGSGANVLTF
TRBJ1-5,TRBV5-5,-,-,TGTGCCAGCAGCCCCACCCCGGGATTTAGGGGGTATCAGCCCCAGCATTTT,CASSPTPGFRGYQPQHF
TRBJ1-6,TRBV6-1,-,-,TGTGCCAGCAGCCCAGGGAATTCACCCCTCCACTTT,CASSPGNSPLHF
TRBJ2-5,TRBV4-2,-,once,TGTGCCAGCAGCCAAGGCCCCTACGGGGATCAAGAGACCCAGTACTTC,CASSQGPYGDQETQYF
TRBJ2-5,TRBV6-5,-,-,TGTGCCAGCAGCCGTGGGCCCCAAGAGACCCAGTACTTC,CASSRGPQETQYF
TRBJ2-1,TRBV11-3,TRBD2,-,TGTGCCAGCAGCTTAGTCGGCCCTAGCGGGGGGGCCTACAATGAGCAGTTCTTC,CASSLVGPSGGAYNEQFF
TRBJ1-2,TRBV5-1,-,-,TGCGCCAGCAGCTTTCTAAGGGGTCAAACTAACTATGGCTACACCTTC,CASSFLRGQTNYGYTF
TRBJ2-7,TRBV5-6,-,-,TGTGCCAGCAGCCCTGGCGGTTCCTACGAGCAGTACTTC,CASSPGGSYEQYF
TRBJ2-3,TRBV15,-,-,TGTGCCACCAGCAGAAAACGCGGGACCAACCGCACAGATACGCAGTATTTT,CATSRKRGTNRTDTQYF
TRBJ1-2,TRBV28,TRBD1,-,TGTGCCAGCAGTGCTTCGGGACAGATCTATGGCTACACCTTC,CASSASGQIYGYTF
TRBJ2-7,TRBV6-6,TRBD2,-,TGTGCCAGCAGTTACTTAAGTCTCGGACTAGGCGAGCAGTACTTC,CASSYLSLGLGEQYF
TRBJ2-4,TRBV5-1,TRBD2,-,TGCGCCAGCAGCCTCTGGACTAGTGGGGCCAAAAACATTCAGTACTTC,CASSLWTSGAKNIQYF
TRBJ1-2,TRBV11-1,-,-,TGTGCCAGCACCCCGTCCCCGGGGGCTAACTATGGCTACACCTTC,CASTPSPGANYGYTF
TRBJ2-2,TRBV7-2,-,-,TGTGCCAGCAGCTTGTACGCAGTGAACACCGGGGAGCTGTTTTTT,CASSLYAVNTGELFF
TRBJ2-1,TRBV11-2,-,-,TGTGCCAGCAGCTTAGCTTTCCGCGGAGCTAACAATGAGCAGTTCTTC,CASSLAFRGANNEQFF
TRBJ2-1,TRBV7-2,TRBD1,-,TGTGCCAGCAGCTTAGGGGGACAGGGCTCCTACAATGAGCAGTTCTTC,CASSLGGQGSYNEQFF
TRBJ1-3,TRBV28,-,few,TGTGCCAGCGGGTCGGGCAGGGCCAGCTCTGGAAACACCATATATTTT,CASGSGRASSGNTIYF
TRBJ1-2,TRBV5-6,-,-,TGTGCCAGCAGCTTGGGGAGGTCACCATCCTATGGCTACACCTTC,CASSLGRSPSYGYTF
TRBJ1-1,TRBV18,-,-,TGTGCCAGCTCACCACGTAGGGGGACTGAAGCTTTCTTT,CASSPRRGTEAFF
TRBJ1-1,TRBV7-9,TRBD1,-,TGTGCCAGCAGCCCAATGCCTCCCCCGACAGGGTTGAAGACTGAAGCTTTCTTT,CASSPMPPPTGLKTEAFF
TRBJ2-7,TRBV7-2,-,-,TGTGCCAGCAGCTTGTGGGACACTACCTACGAGCAGTACTTC,CASSLWDTTYEQYF
TRBJ1-6,TRBV19,TRBD1,-,TGTGCCAGTAGTCCTTTAGGGGGCGAGAATTCCCCCCTCCACTTT,CASSPLGGENSPLHF
TRBJ1-2,TRBV6-1,-,-,TGTGCCAGCAGCCGAGGGCCAGTTTATGGCTACACCTTC,CASSRGPVYGYTF
TRBJ2-7,TRBV6-1,TRBD2,-,TGTGCCAGCAGTGAAAGGGCTAGCGGGCTCCCCTACGAGCAGTACTTC,CASSERASGLPYEQYF
TRBJ1-1,TRBV5-4,TRBD1,-,TGTGCCAGCAGCTTGGGCGGACAGGGGCTCACTGAAGCTTTCTTT,CASSLGGQGLTEAFF
TRBJ1-6,TRBV7-9,-,-,TGTGCCAGCAGCTTAAACAGGGTTTCCTATAATTCACCCCTCCACTTT,CASSLNRVSYNSPLHF
TRBJ2-5,TRBV11-1,-,-,TGTGCCAGCAGCCTGGGCCAGCAGGGTAACTTCCAAGAGACCCAGTACTTC,CASSLGQQGNFQETQYF